The clone carrying this T cell receptor beta chain has just a few counts. Antigen: not known. The sample originates from a study of T cell repertoires in cytomegalovirus infection. Study at large: It can be stated that public TCR beta signatures indicated CMV infection as well as a matching HLA type. General study findings and limits: HLA-C-restricted CMV-specific TCR beta clonotypes prevailed in the ex vivo response. Cumulative public TCR beta family frequency identified CMV carriers with the relevant HLA.

Germline V gene data show CDR1 as SGHTA and CDR2 as FQGNSA. The CDR3 covers 12 residues. Trimming stripped 8 bases from V and 5 bases from J, with 13 bases between. One entry per CDR3 protein results from TCRdb running MiXCR on the reads. The sample consists of some 390,000 distinct CDR3 sequences, 15% to 20% of them appearing once. The rearrangement links TRBV7-2 to TRBJ2-7; D is possibly TRBD1 or TRBD2 (7 bases each). The receptor was isolated from a human donor in good health (CMV status not recorded). Some clones in this sample may be carry-over from other donors' samples. Input material: PBMCs. In DNA form, the CDR3 reads TGTGCCAGCCAGGGGGGGGCCCACGAGCAGTACTTC. This codes for CASQGGAHEQYF.